A selection of T cell receptor beta chains follows, all from one sample in a study of control samples from healthy donors and cancer patients. Assay used: immunoSEQ multiplex PCR; TCRdb lists only in-frame clones, some missing. In the table there are over 45,000 clones, around 94% of which are singletons. Sequenced material: PBMCs. The receptors derive from a man between 25 and 39 years old with colorectal cancer. Both conserved end residues are part of each CDR3. Each record gives: CDR3 protein, CDR3 DNA, J gene, V gene, clone size, D gene. The D gene is left open where the match is weak. Clone size is not always given. Where it is, it says once, few, many or a class for expanded clones.

CDR3: CASSLTVNQPQHF
DNA: TGTGCCAGCAGCCTCACGGTGAATCAGCCCCAGCATTTT
J: TRBJ1-5
V: TRBV6-5
size: NA
D: NA

CDR3: CASSRTGANVLTF
DNA: TGTGCCAGCTCCCGGACAGGGGCCAACGTCCTGACTTTC
J: TRBJ2-6
V: TRBV11-3
size: NA
D: NA

CDR3: CASSLGREAEAFF
DNA: TGTGCCAGCAGCTTAGGGCGGGAGGCTGAAGCTTTCTTT
J: TRBJ1-1
V: TRBV7-8
size: NA
D: NA

CDR3: CASSPMYSPDYNSPLHF
DNA: TGCGCCAGCAGCCCCATGTACAGCCCAGACTATAATTCACCCCTCCACTTT
J: TRBJ1-6
V: TRBV4-3
size: NA
D: NA

CDR3: CATSDTQGSSYNEQFF
DNA: TGTGCCACCAGTGACACCCAGGGAAGCTCCTACAATGAGCAGTTCTTC
J: TRBJ2-1
V: TRBV24-1
size: NA
D: NA

CDR3: CASRVTSGGNYNEQFF
DNA: TGTGCCAGCAGGGTAACTAGCGGGGGGAACTACAATGAGCAGTTCTTC
J: TRBJ2-1
V: TRBV2
size: NA
D: TRBD2

CDR3: CASSRGRANTEAFF
DNA: TGTGCCAGCAGCCGGGGGCGGGCTAACACTGAAGCTTTCTTT
J: TRBJ1-1
V: TRBV11-2
size: NA
D: NA

CDR3: CASSRFAGTGFSYGYTF
DNA: TGTGCCAGCAGTCGATTCGCCGGGACAGGGTTTAGCTATGGCTACACCTTC
J: TRBJ1-2
V: TRBV6-6
size: few
D: TRBD1

CDR3: CASSLVGTGGPYEQFF
DNA: TGTGCCAGCAGCTTGGTGGGGACAGGGGGCCCTTATGAGCAGTTCTTC
J: TRBJ2-1
V: TRBV5-4
size: NA
D: TRBD1

CDR3: CASSAKGLAGGTQETQYF
DNA: TGTGCCAGCAGCGCCAAGGGACTAGCGGGGGGGACACAAGAGACCCAGTACTTC
J: TRBJ2-5
V: TRBV5-4
size: once
D: TRBD2

CDR3: CASSSGTGVYEQYF
DNA: TGTGCCAGCAGCTCTGGGACAGGGGTCTACGAGCAGTACTTC
J: TRBJ2-7
V: TRBV5-6
size: NA
D: TRBD1

CDR3: CASSFRTGNTGELFF
DNA: TGCGCCAGCAGCTTTAGGACTGGAAACACCGGGGAGCTGTTTTTT
J: TRBJ2-2
V: TRBV5-1
size: NA
D: NA

CDR3: CATSFFDRSYYGYTF
DNA: TGTGCCACCAGCTTCTTCGACAGGAGCTACTATGGCTACACCTTC
J: TRBJ1-2
V: TRBV15
size: NA
D: NA

CDR3: CSVDRGGRTGELFF
DNA: TGCAGCGTCGACAGGGGTGGCAGAACCGGGGAGCTGTTTTTT
J: TRBJ2-2
V: TRBV29-1
size: NA
D: TRBD1

CDR3: CSVVDRNYGYTF
DNA: TGCAGCGTCGTCGACAGGAACTATGGCTACACCTTC
J: TRBJ1-2
V: TRBV29-1
size: NA
D: NA

CDR3: CAIKGYSNQPQHF
DNA: TGTGCCATCAAAGGGTATAGCAATCAGCCCCAGCATTTT
J: TRBJ1-5
V: TRBV10-3
size: NA
D: NA

CDR3: CASSLRWGASSYEQYF
DNA: TGTGCCAGCAGCTTAAGGTGGGGGGCTAGCTCCTACGAGCAGTACTTC
J: TRBJ2-7
V: TRBV7-2
size: NA
D: NA

CDR3: CASGVDQPQHF
DNA: TGTGCCAGCGGGGTGGATCAGCCCCAGCATTTT
J: TRBJ1-5
V: TRBV12-3/TRBV12-4
size: NA
D: NA

CDR3: CASSRQGGLQPQHF
DNA: TGTGCCAGCAGCCGACAGGGCGGCCTCCAGCCCCAGCATTTT
J: TRBJ1-5
V: TRBV2
size: NA
D: TRBD1

CDR3: CASSLAGAYNEQFF
DNA: TGTGCCAGCAGTCTAGCGGGGGCCTACAATGAGCAGTTCTTC
J: TRBJ2-1
V: TRBV2
size: NA
D: TRBD2

CDR3: CATSDPTSGAYNEQFF
DNA: TGTGCCACCAGTGACCCCACTAGTGGCGCCTACAATGAGCAGTTCTTC
J: TRBJ2-1
V: TRBV24-1
size: NA
D: NA

CDR3: CASSVIQGEQYF
DNA: TGTGCCAGCAGCGTTATACAGGGGGAGCAGTACTTC
J: TRBJ2-7
V: TRBV11-2
size: NA
D: TRBD1

CDR3: CASSANSQLNEKLFF
DNA: TGCGCCAGCAGCGCCAACAGCCAACTCAATGAAAAACTGTTTTTT
J: TRBJ1-4
V: TRBV5-1
size: once
D: NA

CDR3: CATSRDPGAPYGYTF
DNA: TGTGCCACCAGCAGAGATCCGGGGGCCCCATATGGCTACACCTTC
J: TRBJ1-2
V: TRBV15
size: NA
D: NA

CDR3: CASSSTVSQETQYF
DNA: TGTGCCAGCAGCTCGACAGTATCCCAAGAGACCCAGTACTTC
J: TRBJ2-5
V: TRBV7-2
size: NA
D: NA

CDR3: CAWRAGAGLNYGYTF
DNA: TGTGCCTGGAGGGCCGGGGCAGGCCTTAACTATGGCTACACCTTC
J: TRBJ1-2
V: TRBV30
size: NA
D: NA

CDR3: CASGRPQEGMNTGELFF
DNA: TGCGCCAGCGGCCGACCCCAGGAGGGGATGAACACCGGGGAGCTGTTTTTT
J: TRBJ2-2
V: TRBV5-1
size: NA
D: NA

CDR3: CASSPYSVSPYNEQFF
DNA: TGCGCCAGCAGCCCCTACTCAGTCTCACCTTACAATGAGCAGTTCTTC
J: TRBJ2-1
V: TRBV4-1
size: few
D: NA

CDR3: CASSLHNKGAYGYTF
DNA: TGTGCCAGCAGCTTGCATAATAAGGGGGCCTATGGCTACACCTTC
J: TRBJ1-2
V: TRBV5-4
size: NA
D: TRBD1

CDR3: CASSFPFGALGSGYTF
DNA: TGTGCCAGCAGCTTTCCTTTTGGAGCTCTTGGGTCTGGCTACACCTTC
J: TRBJ1-2
V: TRBV5-4
size: NA
D: NA

CDR3: CAWSLGISYGYTF
DNA: TGTGCCTGGAGCCTCGGGATTTCCTATGGCTACACCTTC
J: TRBJ1-2
V: TRBV30
size: NA
D: NA

CDR3: CASSLAGGYMNYGYTF
DNA: TGTGCCAGCAGCTTAGCGGGGGGCTACATGAACTATGGCTACACCTTC
J: TRBJ1-2
V: TRBV7-2
size: NA
D: NA

CDR3: CASSPISTGELFF
DNA: TGTGCCAGCAGCCCTATATCGACCGGGGAGCTGTTTTTT
J: TRBJ2-2
V: TRBV7-8
size: NA
D: NA

CDR3: CASSKVGWQGNTEAFF
DNA: TGTGCCAGCAGCAAAGTAGGATGGCAAGGGAACACTGAAGCTTTCTTT
J: TRBJ1-1
V: TRBV21-1
size: NA
D: NA

CDR3: CASSPRQSTGELFF
DNA: TGTGCCAGCTCACCACGGCAATCCACCGGGGAGCTGTTTTTT
J: TRBJ2-2
V: TRBV18
size: NA
D: NA

CDR3: CASSQDYRGLILGNEQFF
DNA: TGCGCCAGCAGCCAAGATTATCGGGGCCTTATACTCGGCAATGAGCAGTTCTTC
J: TRBJ2-1
V: TRBV4-3
size: NA
D: NA

CDR3: CASSSTRMGETQYF
DNA: TGTGCCAGCAGTTCCACTAGGATGGGAGAGACCCAGTACTTC
J: TRBJ2-5
V: TRBV6-5
size: NA
D: NA

CDR3: CASSITATSTDTQYF
DNA: TGCGCCAGCAGCATTACAGCTACTAGCACAGATACGCAGTATTTT
J: TRBJ2-3
V: TRBV5-1
size: NA
D: NA

CDR3: CASSLAPAGSGANVLTF
DNA: TGTGCCAGCAGCTTGGCCCCAGCAGGGTCTGGGGCCAACGTCCTGACTTTC
J: TRBJ2-6
V: TRBV5-5
size: NA
D: NA

CDR3: CASTQGGGANVLTF
DNA: TGTGCCAGTACGCAGGGTGGAGGGGCCAACGTCCTGACTTTC
J: TRBJ2-6
V: TRBV19
size: NA
D: NA

CDR3: CASSSPYEQYF
DNA: TGTGCCAGCAGTTCGCCCTACGAGCAGTACTTC
J: TRBJ2-7
V: TRBV6-5
size: NA
D: NA

CDR3: CASSSGTGWDEQFF
DNA: TGTGCCAGCAGCTCTGGGACAGGGTGGGATGAGCAGTTCTTC
J: TRBJ2-1
V: TRBV5-4
size: NA
D: TRBD1

CDR3: CASSARGVQGARTEAFF
DNA: TGTGCCAGCAGCGCCAGGGGGGTACAGGGGGCGCGTACTGAAGCTTTCTTT
J: TRBJ1-1
V: TRBV11-3
size: NA
D: TRBD1

CDR3: CASSYSRTSEQYF
DNA: TGTGCCAGCAGTTACTCCCGGACCTCTGAGCAGTACTTC
J: TRBJ2-7
V: TRBV6-2/TRBV6-3
size: NA
D: NA

CDR3: CAWDRGYEQYF
DNA: TGTGCCTGGGACAGGGGATACGAGCAGTACTTC
J: TRBJ2-7
V: TRBV30
size: NA
D: TRBD1

CDR3: CASSEPPDRVIPSEQYF
DNA: TGCGCCAGCAGTGAGCCCCCTGACAGGGTAATCCCGTCCGAGCAGTACTTC
J: TRBJ2-7
V: TRBV10-2
size: NA
D: TRBD1

CDR3: CASSVQSSGNIQYF
DNA: TGTGCCAGCAGCGTACAGTCCTCGGGAAACATTCAGTACTTC
J: TRBJ2-4
V: TRBV9
size: once
D: NA

CDR3: CSVRQGSDGYTF
DNA: TGCAGCGTCCGACAGGGGAGTGATGGCTACACCTTC
J: TRBJ1-2
V: TRBV29-1
size: NA
D: TRBD1

CDR3: CASSLGGDVLTF
DNA: TGTGCCAGCAGCTTAGGCGGGGACGTCCTGACTTTC
J: TRBJ2-6
V: TRBV11-2
size: NA
D: NA

CDR3: CSVGSGARGNTEAFF
DNA: TGCAGCGTAGGGTCGGGGGCGCGAGGGAACACTGAAGCTTTCTTT
J: TRBJ1-1
V: TRBV29-1
size: NA
D: NA

CDR3: CASSFGGPGLTQETQYF
DNA: TGTGCCAGCAGCTTTGGGGGTCCGGGACTAACTCAAGAGACCCAGTACTTC
J: TRBJ2-5
V: TRBV5-5
size: once
D: TRBD2

CDR3: CAWSVNRGGNTIYF
DNA: TGTGCCTGGAGTGTAAACAGGGGAGGAAACACCATATATTTT
J: TRBJ1-3
V: TRBV30
size: NA
D: TRBD1

CDR3: CASSYLGEGRNEQFF
DNA: TGTGCCAGCAGTTACCTTGGGGAGGGAAGGAATGAGCAGTTCTTC
J: TRBJ2-1
V: TRBV6-5
size: NA
D: TRBD2

CDR3: CASSQNRDRVNQPQHF
DNA: TGCGCCAGCAGCCAAAACCGGGACAGGGTGAATCAGCCCCAGCATTTT
J: TRBJ1-5
V: TRBV4-3
size: NA
D: TRBD1

CDR3: CTSSHGRGRTDTQYF
DNA: TGCACCAGCAGCCATGGACGGGGGCGCACAGATACGCAGTATTTT
J: TRBJ2-3
V: TRBV1
size: NA
D: NA

CDR3: CSASTREGYTF
DNA: TGCAGTGCTAGCACAAGAGAGGGCTACACCTTC
J: TRBJ1-2
V: TRBV20-1
size: once
D: NA

CDR3: CASSQESAGNTGELFF
DNA: TGCGCCAGCAGCCAAGAGTCGGCAGGGAACACCGGGGAGCTGTTTTTT
J: TRBJ2-2
V: TRBV4-3
size: NA
D: NA

CDR3: CASSPGELRYGYTF
DNA: TGTGCCAGCTCACCGGGTGAGCTCCGCTATGGCTACACCTTC
J: TRBJ1-2
V: TRBV18
size: NA
D: NA